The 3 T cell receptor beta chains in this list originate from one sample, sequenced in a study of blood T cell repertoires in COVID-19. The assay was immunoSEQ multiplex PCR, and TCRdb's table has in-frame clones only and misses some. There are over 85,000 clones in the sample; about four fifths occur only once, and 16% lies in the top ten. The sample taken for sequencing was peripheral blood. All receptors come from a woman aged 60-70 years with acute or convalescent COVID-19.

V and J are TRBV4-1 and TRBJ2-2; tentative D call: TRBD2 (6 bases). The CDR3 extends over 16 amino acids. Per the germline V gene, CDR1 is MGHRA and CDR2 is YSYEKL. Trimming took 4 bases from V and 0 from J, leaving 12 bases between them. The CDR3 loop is CASSPRTGANTGELFF. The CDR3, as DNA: TGCGCCAGCAGCCCCAGGACGGGGGCGAACACCGGGGAGCTGTTTTTT.

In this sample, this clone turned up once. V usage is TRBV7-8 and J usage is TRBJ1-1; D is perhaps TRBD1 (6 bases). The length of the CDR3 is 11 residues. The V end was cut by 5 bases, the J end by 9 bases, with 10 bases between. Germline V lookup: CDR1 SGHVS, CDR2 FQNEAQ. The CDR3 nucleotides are TGTGCCAGCAGCCCGGACAGAAAAGCTTTCTTT. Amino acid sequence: CASSPDRKAFF.

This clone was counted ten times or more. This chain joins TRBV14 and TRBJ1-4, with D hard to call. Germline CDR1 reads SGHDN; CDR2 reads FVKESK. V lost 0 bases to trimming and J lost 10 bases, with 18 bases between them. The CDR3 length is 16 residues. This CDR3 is CASSQDRQARRGKLFF. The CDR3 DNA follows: TGTGCCAGCAGCCAAGACCGGCAGGCCCGTCGTGGAAAACTGTTTTTT.